This TCR beta chain stems from a study of cytomegalovirus exposure and HLA in healthy donors. Study results and limitations: The study flagged around 160 TCR beta chains as cytomegalovirus-associated. The study carried out a later analysis of TCR beta sequences. It associated about 15,000 of them with specific HLA alleles at a false discovery rate of 0.05.

Worth noting for this clone: Its target is unknown.

V dropped 4 bases and J dropped 0 bases, with 13 bases sitting between them. This CDR3 is built from 15 residues. CDR1 and CDR2 from the germline V gene are SGHVS and FNYEAQ. The primer mix had 60 Vbeta and 13 Jbeta primers. Sequencing was performed with immunoSEQ multiplex PCR; in TCRdb, only in-frame clones are kept and a portion is missing. The sample consists of some 190,000 clones, around nine tenths of them appearing once. This sequence originates from a woman aged 25 to 45 in good health and CMV-seronegative. This chain joins TRBV7-6 and TRBJ2-7; D gene ambiguous. The sequenced sample consisted of PBMCs. In DNA, the CDR3 is TGTGCCAGCAGCTCAAACGTACGGAGCTCCTACGAGCAGTACTTC. This codes for CASSSNVRSSYEQYF.